This TCR beta chain was recorded in a study of T-cell memory formation after mild COVID-19. Germline V gene data show CDR1 as SGHAT and CDR2 as FQNNGV. CDR3 length equals 16 residues. Trimming at V came to 4 bases and at J to 7 bases, leaving 6 bases not matched to a gene. Constant-segment primers served in 5'RACE that generated TCR alpha and TCR beta cDNA libraries bearing sample barcodes and UMIs. A single record per CDR3 protein comes from TCRdb applying MiXCR to the 5' RACE reads. This table holds approximately 240,000 distinct CDR3 sequences, about a sixth found once. The sample holds a few counts of this clonotype.

The sequence was obtained from a young man who had mild COVID-19 (a few samples of this study predate the infection). Cell type and time point are not known. The specimen sequenced was PBMCs or a T cell subset sorted from them (not recorded which). This rearrangement joins TRBV11-2 to TRBJ2-1, with 14 nucleotides matching TRBD2. The CDR3 here is CASSSRLAGGPNEQFF. The CDR3 bases are TGTGCCAGCAGCTCCAGACTAGCGGGGGGGCCTAATGAGCAGTTCTTC.